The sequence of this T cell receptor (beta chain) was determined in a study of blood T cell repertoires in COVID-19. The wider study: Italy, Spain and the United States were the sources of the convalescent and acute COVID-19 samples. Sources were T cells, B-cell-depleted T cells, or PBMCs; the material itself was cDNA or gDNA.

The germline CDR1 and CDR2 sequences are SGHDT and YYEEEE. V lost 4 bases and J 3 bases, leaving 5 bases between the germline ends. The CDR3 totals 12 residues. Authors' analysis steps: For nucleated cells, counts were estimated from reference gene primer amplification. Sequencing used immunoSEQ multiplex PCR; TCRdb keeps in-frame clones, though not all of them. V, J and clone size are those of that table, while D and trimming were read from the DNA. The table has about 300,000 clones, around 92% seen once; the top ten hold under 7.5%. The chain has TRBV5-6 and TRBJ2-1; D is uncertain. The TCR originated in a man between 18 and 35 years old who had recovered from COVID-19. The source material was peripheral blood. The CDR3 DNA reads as TGTGCCAGCAGCGAGGACTACAATGAGCAGTTCTTC. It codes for CASSEDYNEQFF.